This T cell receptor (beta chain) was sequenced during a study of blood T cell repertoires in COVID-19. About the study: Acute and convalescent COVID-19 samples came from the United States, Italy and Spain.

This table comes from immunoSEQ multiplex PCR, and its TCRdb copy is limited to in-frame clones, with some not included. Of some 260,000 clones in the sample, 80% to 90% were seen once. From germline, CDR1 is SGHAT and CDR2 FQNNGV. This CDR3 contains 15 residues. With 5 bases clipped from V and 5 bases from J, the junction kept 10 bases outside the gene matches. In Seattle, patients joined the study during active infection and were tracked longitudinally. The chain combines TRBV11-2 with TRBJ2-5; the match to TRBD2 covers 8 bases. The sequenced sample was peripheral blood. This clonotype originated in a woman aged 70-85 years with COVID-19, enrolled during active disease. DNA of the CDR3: TGTGCCAGCAGCCCGACGGGAGGGAGTACGGAGACCCAGTACTTC. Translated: CASSPTGGSTETQYF.